This T cell receptor beta chain emerged from a study of blood T cell repertoires in COVID-19. Study background: The study drew acute and convalescent COVID-19 samples from the United States, Italy and Spain. The analysed material was cDNA or gDNA that came from T cells, B-cell-depleted T cells, or PBMCs.

In the original processing: Amplification of reference gene primers provided the estimated nucleated cell counts. The method was immunoSEQ multiplex PCR; TCRdb's version includes in-frame clones alone and lacks a portion of them. Clonal size and the V and J genes are those of that table, whereas D and trimming came from the DNA. Seen here are 200,000 to 250,000 clones, 92% observed once, and the top ten hold 0.65% to 0.85%. Recruited during active infection, patients (from Seattle) were subsequently followed longitudinally. The germline V gene has CDR1 SGDLS and CDR2 YYNGEE. V lost 1 base, J lost 0 bases, and 10 bases lay in between. The CDR3 has 16 amino acids.

The gene calls are TRBV9 and TRBJ2-2; tentatively, D is TRBD2 (7 bases). The sequencing input was peripheral blood. The TCR comes from a man aged 55 to 70 with COVID-19, enrolled during active disease. The CDR3 nucleotides are TGTGCCAGCAGCGTACTAGGGGGGGCGAACACCGGGGAGCTGTTTTTT. Amino acids: CASSVLGGANTGELFF.